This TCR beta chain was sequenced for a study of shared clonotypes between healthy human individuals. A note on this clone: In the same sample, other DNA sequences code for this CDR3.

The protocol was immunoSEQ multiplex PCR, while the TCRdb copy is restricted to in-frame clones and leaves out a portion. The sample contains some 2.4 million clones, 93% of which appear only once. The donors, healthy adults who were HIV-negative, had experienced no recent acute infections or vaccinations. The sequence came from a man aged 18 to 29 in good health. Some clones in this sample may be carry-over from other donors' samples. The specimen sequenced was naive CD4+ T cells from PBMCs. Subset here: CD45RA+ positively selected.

The CDR3 protein is CASSRTGNTEAFF. The CDR3 region has the DNA TGTGCCAGCAGCCGGACGGGGAACACTGAAGCTTTCTTT. The V call is TRBV5-5, the J call TRBJ1-1; no firm D call. The germline gives CDR1 SGHKS, CDR2 YYEKEE (reference sequence). V was trimmed by 4 bases and J by 1 base, leaving 8 bases between them. The CDR3 is 13 residues long.